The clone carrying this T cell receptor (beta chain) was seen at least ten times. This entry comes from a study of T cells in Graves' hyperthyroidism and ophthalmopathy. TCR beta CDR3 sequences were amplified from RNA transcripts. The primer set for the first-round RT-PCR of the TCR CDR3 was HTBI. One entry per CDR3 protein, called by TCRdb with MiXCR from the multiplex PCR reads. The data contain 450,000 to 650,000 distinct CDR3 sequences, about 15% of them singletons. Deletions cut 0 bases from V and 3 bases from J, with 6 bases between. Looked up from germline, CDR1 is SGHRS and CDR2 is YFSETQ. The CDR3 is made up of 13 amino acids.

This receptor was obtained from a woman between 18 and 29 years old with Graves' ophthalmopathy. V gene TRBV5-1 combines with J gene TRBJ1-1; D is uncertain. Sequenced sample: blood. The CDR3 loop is CASSLEPDTEAFF. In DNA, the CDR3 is TGCGCCAGCAGCTTGGAGCCGGACACTGAAGCTTTCTTT.